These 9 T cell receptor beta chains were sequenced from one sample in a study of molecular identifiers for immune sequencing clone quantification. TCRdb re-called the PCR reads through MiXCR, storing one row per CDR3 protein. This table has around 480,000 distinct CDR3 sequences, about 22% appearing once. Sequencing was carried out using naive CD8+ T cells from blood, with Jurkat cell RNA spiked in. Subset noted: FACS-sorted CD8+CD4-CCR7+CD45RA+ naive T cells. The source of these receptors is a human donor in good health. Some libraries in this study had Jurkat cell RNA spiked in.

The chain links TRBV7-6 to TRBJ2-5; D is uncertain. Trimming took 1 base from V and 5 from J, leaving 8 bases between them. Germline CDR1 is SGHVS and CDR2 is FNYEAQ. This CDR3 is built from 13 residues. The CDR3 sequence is CASSLGGTETQYF. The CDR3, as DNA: TGTGCCAGCAGCTTAGGGGGTACTGAGACCCAGTACTTC.

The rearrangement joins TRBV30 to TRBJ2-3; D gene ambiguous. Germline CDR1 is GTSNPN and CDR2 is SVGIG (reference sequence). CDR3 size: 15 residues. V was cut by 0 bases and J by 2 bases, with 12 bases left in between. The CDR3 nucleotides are TGTGCCTGGAGTGTACTCCCGGTCGTCACAGATACGCAGTATTTT. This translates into CAWSVLPVVTDTQYF.

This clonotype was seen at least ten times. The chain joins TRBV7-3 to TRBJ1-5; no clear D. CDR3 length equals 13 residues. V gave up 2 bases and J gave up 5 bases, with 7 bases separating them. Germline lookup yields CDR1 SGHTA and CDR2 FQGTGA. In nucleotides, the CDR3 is TGTGCCAGCAGCTTATCCATGGATCAGCCCCAGCATTTT. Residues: CASSLSMDQPQHF.

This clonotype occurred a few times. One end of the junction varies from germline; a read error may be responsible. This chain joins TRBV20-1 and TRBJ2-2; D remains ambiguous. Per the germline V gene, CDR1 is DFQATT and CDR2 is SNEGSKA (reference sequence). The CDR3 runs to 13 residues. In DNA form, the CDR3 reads TGCAATGCTAGGGATTCGGACACCGGGGAGCTGTTTTTT. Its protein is CNARDSDTGELFF.

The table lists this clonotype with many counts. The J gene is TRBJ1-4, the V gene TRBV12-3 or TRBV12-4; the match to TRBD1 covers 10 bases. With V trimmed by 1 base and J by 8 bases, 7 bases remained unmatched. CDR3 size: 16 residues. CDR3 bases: TGTGCCAGCAGTTTAGTGGGGACAGGGGAAGAGGAAAAACTGTTTTTT. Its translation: CASSLVGTGEEEKLFF.

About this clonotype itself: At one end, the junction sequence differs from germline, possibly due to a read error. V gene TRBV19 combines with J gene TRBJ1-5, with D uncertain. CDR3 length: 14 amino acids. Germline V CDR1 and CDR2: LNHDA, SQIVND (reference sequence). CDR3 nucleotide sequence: TGTGCCAGTAGTATGGGAGCAAACAATCAGCCCCAGCGTTTT. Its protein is CASSMGANNQPQRF.

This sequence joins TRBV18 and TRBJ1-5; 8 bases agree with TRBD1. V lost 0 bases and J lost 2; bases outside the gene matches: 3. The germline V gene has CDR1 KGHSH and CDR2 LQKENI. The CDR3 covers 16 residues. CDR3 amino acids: CASSPPETGGNQPQHF. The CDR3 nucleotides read TGTGCCAGCTCACCACCAGAGACAGGGGGCAATCAGCCCCAGCATTTT.

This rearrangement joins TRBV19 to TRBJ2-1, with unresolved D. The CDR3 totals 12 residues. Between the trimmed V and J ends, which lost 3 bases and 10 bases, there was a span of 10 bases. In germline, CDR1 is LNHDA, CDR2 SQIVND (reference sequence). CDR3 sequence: CASSIGFREQFF. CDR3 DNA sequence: TGTGCCAGTAGTATCGGATTCCGGGAGCAGTTCTTC.

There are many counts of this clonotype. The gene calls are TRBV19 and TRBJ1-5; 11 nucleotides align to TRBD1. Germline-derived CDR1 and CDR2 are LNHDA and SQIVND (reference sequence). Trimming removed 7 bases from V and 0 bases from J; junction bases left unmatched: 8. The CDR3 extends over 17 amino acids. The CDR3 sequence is CASTWTGGASSNQPQHF. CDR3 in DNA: TGTGCCAGTACCTGGACAGGGGGCGCTTCTAGCAATCAGCCCCAGCATTTT.